Listed here are 5 T cell receptor beta chains from one sample, sequenced in a study of early T cells in non-severe SARS-CoV-2 infection. TCRdb re-analysed the 5' RACE reads in MiXCR, keeping a single row per CDR3 protein. The sample has approximately 19,000 distinct CDR3 sequences, approximately 5.4% seen once. Sequencing was performed on whole blood. These TCRs come from an adult who was a healthcare worker with PCR-confirmed SARS-CoV-2 infection or an uninfected control (not recorded which).

By share, this clonotype counts as medium-sized. The rearrangement joins TRBV12-3 or TRBV12-4 to TRBJ2-7, with D unclear. The ends were cut back, 1 base at V and 7 bases at J, with 11 bases in the middle. This CDR3 is built from 13 residues. The CDR3 DNA reads TGTGCCAGCAGTTTAGGACTCGCCCGTGAGCAGTACGTC. Amino acid sequence: CASSLGLAREQYV.

This clonotype came up many times. The chain carries TRBV30 and TRBJ2-5; possibly TRBD1 for D (6 bases). The CDR3 is made up of 13 amino acids. In germline, CDR1 is GTSNPN, CDR2 SVGIG (reference sequence). V lost 2 bases and J lost 4, with 11 bases in between. The CDR3 nucleotides are TGTGCCTGGAGTCAGGGGCGCTCAGAGACCCAGTACTTC. It encodes CAWSQGRSETQYF.

This clonotype was detected many times. The chain joins TRBV4-1 to TRBJ2-7; D perhaps matches TRBD2 (5 bases). The CDR3 covers 13 residues. Germline V gives CDR1 MGHRA, CDR2 YSYEKL. Between the trimmed V and J ends, which lost 0 bases and 6 bases, there was a span of 9 bases. CDR3 DNA sequence: TGCGCCAGCAGCCAAGAGTACGAGGGCGAGCAGTACGTC. This codes for CASSQEYEGEQYV.

This clonotype was counted ten times or more. The chain combines TRBV24-1 with TRBJ1-4; TRBD1 agrees at 7 bases. Germline V gene lookup returns CDR1 KGHDR and CDR2 SFDVKD. The CDR3 has 15 residues. The V segment lost 3 bases and the J segment 10 bases; nucleotides outside the gene matches: 10. CDR3 protein: CATSDTGAAKGKLFF. DNA of the CDR3: TGTGCCACCAGTGATACAGGGGCCGCGAAGGGAAAACTGTTTTTT.

This clonotype occurred many times. The genes are TRBV9 and TRBJ2-5, with D tentatively TRBD2 (6 bases). The V end was cut by 0 bases, the J end by 0 bases, with 12 bases between. The CDR3 length is 16 residues. Germline V CDR1 and CDR2: SGDLS, YYNGEE. Here the CDR3 reads CASSVDGRGYQETQYF. CDR3 nucleotide sequence: TGTGCCAGCAGCGTAGATGGCCGGGGGTACCAAGAGACCCAGTACTTC.